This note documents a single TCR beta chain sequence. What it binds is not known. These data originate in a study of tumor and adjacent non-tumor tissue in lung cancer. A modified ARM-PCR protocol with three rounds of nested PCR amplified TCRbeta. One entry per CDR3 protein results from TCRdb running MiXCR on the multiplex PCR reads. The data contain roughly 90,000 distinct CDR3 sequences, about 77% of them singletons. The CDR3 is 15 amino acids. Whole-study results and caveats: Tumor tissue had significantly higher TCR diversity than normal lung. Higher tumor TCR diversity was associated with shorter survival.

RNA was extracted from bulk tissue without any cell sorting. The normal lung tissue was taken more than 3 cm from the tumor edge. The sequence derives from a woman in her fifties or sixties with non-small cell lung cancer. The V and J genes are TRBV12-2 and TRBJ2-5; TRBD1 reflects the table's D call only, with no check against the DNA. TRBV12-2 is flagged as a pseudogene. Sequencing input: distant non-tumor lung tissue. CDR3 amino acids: CASRSWTGGGESQYF. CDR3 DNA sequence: TGTGCAAGTCGCTCATGGACAGGGGGCGGAGAGTCCCAGTACTTC.